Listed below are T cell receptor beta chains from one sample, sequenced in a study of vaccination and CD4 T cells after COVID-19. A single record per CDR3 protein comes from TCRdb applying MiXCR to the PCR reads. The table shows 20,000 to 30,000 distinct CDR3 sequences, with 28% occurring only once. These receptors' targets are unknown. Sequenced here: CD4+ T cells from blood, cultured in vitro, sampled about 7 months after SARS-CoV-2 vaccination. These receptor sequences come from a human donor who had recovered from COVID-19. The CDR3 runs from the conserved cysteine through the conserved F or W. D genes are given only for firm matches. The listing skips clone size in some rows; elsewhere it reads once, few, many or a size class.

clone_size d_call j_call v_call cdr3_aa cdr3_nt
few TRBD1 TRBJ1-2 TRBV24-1 CATSEHRGLGYTF TGTGCCACCAGTGAGCACAGGGGGCTTGGCTACACCTTC
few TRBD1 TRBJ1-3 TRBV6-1 CASSERQGRVNIYF TGTGCCAGCAGTGAGCGACAGGGTAGGGTGAACATATATTTT
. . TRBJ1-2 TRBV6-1 CASSETGASVGYTF TGTGCCAGCAGTGAAACGGGGGCGTCGGTCGGCTACACCTTC
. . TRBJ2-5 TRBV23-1 CASRSTGTQETQYF TGCGCCAGCAGGTCAACGGGGACCCAAGAGACCCAGTACTTC
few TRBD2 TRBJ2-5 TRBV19 CASSGRGPDQTQYF TGTGCCAGTAGTGGGAGGGGACCTGATCAGACCCAGTACTTC
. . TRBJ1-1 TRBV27 CASTRTGGSTEAFF TGTGCCAGCACCCGAACAGGTGGAAGCACTGAAGCTTTCTTT
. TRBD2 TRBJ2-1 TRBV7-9 CASSWDPKKREGSYNEQFF TGTGCCAGCAGCTGGGATCCTAAGAAGCGGGAGGGCAGCTACAATGAGCAGTTCTTC
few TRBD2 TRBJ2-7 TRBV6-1 CASSGRTPGTGAGGPRQYF TGTGCCAGCAGTGGACGGACCCCAGGCACGGGGGCGGGAGGGCCGCGGCAGTACTTC
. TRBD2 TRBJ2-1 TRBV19 CASSIGTRHNEQFF TGTGCCAGTAGTATCGGGACTAGGCACAATGAGCAGTTCTTC
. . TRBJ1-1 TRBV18 CASSPQGRAEAFF TGTGCCAGCTCACCGCAGGGTAGAGCTGAAGCTTTCTTT